These 31 T cell receptor beta chains were all obtained from the same sample, sequenced in a study of T-cell reconstitution after alpha-beta-depleted transplantation in children. Unique molecular identifiers were used in preparing the TCRbeta library. From the PCR reads, TCRdb called clonotypes with MiXCR, one entry per CDR3 protein. The table shows roughly 590,000 distinct CDR3 sequences, with 15% to 20% occurring only once. The material sequenced was PBMCs from the stem cell graft donor, taken from the stem cell graft. The receptors were gathered from a human donor who donated a stem cell graft to a child with acute myeloid leukemia.

The V and J genes are TRBV5-1 and TRBJ2-6; D gene ambiguous. CDR3 size: 15 residues. Germline CDR1 and CDR2: SGHRS and YFSETQ. Trimming stripped 4 bases from V and 0 bases from J, with 8 bases between. The CDR3 bases are TGCGCCAGCAGCCGCTCTAACTCTGGGGCCAACGTCCTGACTTTC. Its translation is CASSRSNSGANVLTF.

This clonotype was counted many times. The chain is built from TRBV20-1 and TRBJ2-3; 7 bases fit TRBD2. Germline V lookup: CDR1 DFQATT, CDR2 SNEGSKA (reference sequence). V was clipped by 0 bases and J by 4 bases; unmatched bases: 7. The CDR3 sequence is 15 residues long. This CDR3 reads CSAREPGLSPDTQYF. The CDR3 coding sequence is TGCAGTGCTAGAGAGCCGGGACTATCCCCAGATACGCAGTATTTT.

The table lists this clonotype with many counts. This chain uses TRBV20-1 with TRBJ2-7, with 7 bases identical to TRBD1. The V segment lost 5 bases and the J segment 3 bases; nucleotides outside the gene matches: 7. The CDR3 runs to 13 residues. From germline, CDR1 is DFQATT and CDR2 SNEGSKA (reference sequence). CDR3 sequence (DNA): TGCAGTGCTGCCGGGACAGAGAGCTACGAGCAGTACGTC. Protein sequence: CSAAGTESYEQYV.

This clonotype was counted at least ten times. The chain couples TRBV20-1 to TRBJ1-6, with D unclear. There are 13 residues in the CDR3. V dropped 3 bases and J dropped 8 bases, with 11 bases sitting between them. The germline V gene encodes CDR1 DFQATT and CDR2 SNEGSKA (reference sequence). CDR3 bases: TGCAGTGCTAGGGTTGGGGAACATTCACCCCTCCACTTT. It is translated as CSARVGEHSPLHF.

This clonotype was observed at least ten times. The rearrangement joins TRBV20-1 to TRBJ2-3; 9 bases line up with TRBD2. The CDR3 is made up of 15 amino acids. Germline V gives CDR1 DFQATT, CDR2 SNEGSKA (reference sequence). The CDR3 loop reads CPSGGGGGVIDTQYF. In nucleotides, the CDR3 is TGCCCATCAGGAGGGGGCGGGGGGGTAATAGATACGCAGTATTTT.

Comments on this clonotype: A much larger clone differs by one base, so this may be a read error. The chain uses TRBV24-1 and TRBJ1-2; D unresolved. The V end was cut by 1 base, the J end by 0 bases, with 5 bases between. The CDR3 sequence is 14 residues long. Germline V CDR1 and CDR2: KGHDR, SFDVKD. In DNA form, the CDR3 reads TGTGCCACCAGTGATTTCAACTCTAACTATGGCTACACCTTC. Translation: CATSDFNSNYGYTF.

This clonotype was picked up many times. The V and J genes are TRBV4-3 and TRBJ2-1; 14 bases fit TRBD2. J was trimmed by 7 bases and V by 3 bases; bases with no gene match: 11. In germline, CDR1 is LGHNA, CDR2 YSLEER. This CDR3 has 18 amino acids. The CDR3 bases are TGCGCCAGCAGCCAGGCCGGGACTAGCGGGGGACCGGGGAATGAGCAGTTCTTC. It specifies CASSQAGTSGGPGNEQFF.

This clonotype was counted between two and nine times. The chain uses TRBV12-3 or TRBV12-4 and TRBJ1-2; 7 bases match TRBD1. J gave up 2 bases and V 7 bases, and 16 bases lay outside the gene matches. The CDR3 has 17 amino acids. The DNA for the CDR3 is TGTGCCAGCACCGTAACCGTTGTCGGAGGGGGCAACTATGGCTACACCTTC. Translation: CASTVTVVGGGNYGYTF.

On this clonotype: Given a much more abundant clone one base away, this may be a read error. No conserved phenylalanine or tryptophan ends this CDR3, so it is likely a read error. The genes are TRBV20-1 and TRBJ2-1, with D possibly TRBD1 on 6 matching bases. Germline-derived CDR1 and CDR2 are DFQATT and SNEGSKA (reference sequence). This CDR3 is built from 15 residues. V was shortened by 2 bases and J by 3 bases, with 14 bases between the two germline ends. CDR3 residues: CSARPTGSIYNEQFL. In nucleotides, the CDR3 is TGCAGTGCTAGACCTACAGGGTCTATCTACAATGAGCAGTTCTTA.

Many counts were recorded for this clonotype. The chain recombines TRBV5-1 with TRBJ2-1; unclear D gene. Germline values: CDR1 SGHRS, CDR2 YFSETQ. Trimming cost V 0 bases and J 8 bases, with 12 bases left between them. The CDR3 length is 14 residues. The CDR3 loop reads CASSLEAKGYEQFF. The CDR3 region has the DNA TGCGCCAGCAGCTTGGAAGCCAAAGGCTATGAGCAGTTCTTC. The full variable domain, its missing parts supplied by reference TRBV5-1 and TRBJ2-1, is KAGVTQTPRYLIKTRGQQVTLSCSPISGHRSVSWYQQTPGQGLQFLFEYFSETQRNKGNFPGRFSGRQFSNSRSEMNVSTLELGDSALYLCASSLEAKGYEQFFGPGTRLTVL.

The V gene is TRBV25-1, the J gene TRBJ2-7; TRBD2 might be the D (6 bases). Germline-derived CDR1 and CDR2 are MGHDK and SYGVNS. The V end lost 6 bases, the J end lost 5 bases, and 20 bases lay between the germline ends. The CDR3 extends over 15 amino acids. The CDR3 loop reads CASSPTEGNVDEQYF. The CDR3 nucleotides are TGTGCCAGCAGCCCGACGGAGGGGAACGTAGACGAGCAGTACTTC.

The chain links TRBV12-3 or TRBV12-4 to TRBJ1-1; D gene unclear. Trimming stripped 6 bases from V and 1 base from J, with 9 bases between. There are 13 residues in the CDR3. The CDR3 reads CASRQLGNTEAFF. In DNA form, the CDR3 reads TGTGCCAGCAGGCAACTCGGGAACACTGAAGCTTTCTTT.

The chain employs TRBV12-3 or TRBV12-4 and TRBJ1-3; TRBD1 is a possible D gene (5 bases). This CDR3 comprises 15 residues. V was cut by 4 bases and J by 0 bases, with 10 bases left in between. The DNA of the CDR3 is TGTGCCAGCAGTTCGCAGGGAATCTCTGGAAACACCATATATTTT. Translated, it gives CASSSQGISGNTIYF.

There are many counts of this clonotype. The chain employs TRBV20-1 and TRBJ1-5; TRBD1 might be the D (6 bases). Deletions cut 5 bases from V and 4 bases from J, with 6 bases between. The CDR3 length is 11 residues. CDR1 is DFQATT, CDR2 SNEGSKA, per germline (reference sequence). CDR3 bases: TGCAGTGCTCAGGGGAATCAGCCCCAGCATTTT. It translates to CSAQGNQPQHF.

Many counts were recorded for this clonotype. This chain connects TRBV20-1 to TRBJ2-5; 9 bases are shared with TRBD2. V dropped 2 bases and J dropped 5; count of bases not matched to a gene: 0. Germline loops: CDR1 DFQATT, CDR2 SNEGSKA (reference sequence). The CDR3 covers 12 residues. This chain's CDR3 is CSARTSGETQYF. CDR3 nucleotide sequence: TGCAGTGCTAGAACTAGCGGGGAGACCCAGTACTTC.

This clonotype was seen ten or more times. The gene calls are TRBV20-1 and TRBJ1-5; TRBD1 is a possible D gene (5 bases). Germline V gene sequence: CDR1 DFQATT, CDR2 SNEGSKA (reference sequence). The CDR3 has 13 amino acids. Trimming removed 2 bases from V and 5 bases from J, with 10 bases in between. The CDR3 protein is CSARMGEYQPQHF. CDR3 sequence (DNA): TGCAGTGCTAGAATGGGGGAGTATCAGCCCCAGCATTTT.

This clonotype was counted ten times or more. This sequence joins TRBV20-1 and TRBJ2-1, with 7 bases identical to TRBD2. There are 16 residues in the CDR3. After removal of 3 bases from V and 4 bases from J, the junction contained 12 bases not matched to a gene. Germline V lookup: CDR1 DFQATT, CDR2 SNEGSKA (reference sequence). DNA for the CDR3: TGCAGTGCTAGCCCTGCCGGGCTGGGGGGGTACAATGAGCAGTTCTTC. It encodes CSASPAGLGGYNEQFF.

The CDR3 nucleotides are TGCGCCAGCAGCTCCCACCGACTAGCGGGGGGGCCACAAACAGGTAATGAGCAGTTCTTC. It specifies CASSSHRLAGGPQTGNEQFF. J is TRBJ2-1 and V is TRBV4-1, with 14 positions matching TRBD2. CDR1 MGHRA and CDR2 YSYEKL come from the germline V gene. With V trimmed by 5 bases and J by 7 bases, 19 bases remained unmatched. The CDR3 has 20 amino acids.

The genes are TRBV12-3 or TRBV12-4 and TRBJ2-1, with TRBD2 matching over 9 bases. CDR3 length equals 18 residues. V gave up 1 base and J gave up 7 bases; unmatched junction bases: 14. In nucleotides, the CDR3 is TGTGCCAGCAGTTTAGTGGCCTCTCTGCGGGGGGGAGGTAATGAGCAGTTCTTC. Protein: CASSLVASLRGGGNEQFF.

This clonotype came up many times. The chain links TRBV20-1 to TRBJ2-5; 8 bases are shared with TRBD1. The CDR3 has 12 amino acids. CDR1 DFQATT and CDR2 SNEGSKA come from the germline V gene (reference sequence). V lost 5 bases to trimming and J lost 4 bases; unmatched junction nucleotides: 3. CDR3 sequence: CSAGQGRETQYF. The CDR3 DNA follows: TGCAGTGCTGGACAGGGAAGAGAGACCCAGTACTTC.

This clonotype showed up many times. V is TRBV13 and J is TRBJ1-6; weak D call: TRBD1 (6 bases). The V end lost 0 bases, the J end lost 6 bases, and 12 bases lay between the germline ends. Looked up from germline, CDR1 is PRHDT and CDR2 is FYEKMQ (reference sequence). The CDR3 runs 16 residues. In DNA, the CDR3 is TGTGCCAGCAGCTTAGGCATACAGGGACTTAATTCACCCCTCCACTTT. Its protein product is CASSLGIQGLNSPLHF.

At least ten counts were recorded for this clonotype. The chain uses TRBV11-2 and TRBJ1-1; D remains ambiguous. Germline CDR1 SGHAT, CDR2 FQNNGV. The V end lost 0 bases, the J end lost 0 bases, and 11 bases lay between the germline ends. The CDR3 spans 16 residues. The CDR3 nucleotides are TGTGCCAGCAGCTTAGACGGAGTGTTCATGAACACTGAAGCTTTCTTT. Translating it yields CASSLDGVFMNTEAFF.

This clonotype was seen a few times. The gene calls are TRBV2 and TRBJ2-7, with 8 nucleotides matching TRBD1. Losses at the gene ends were 4 bases for V and 6 bases for J; bases not matched to a gene: 8. The CDR3 contains 14 residues. Germline V gene sequence: CDR1 SNHLY, CDR2 FYNNEI. CDR3 nucleotide sequence: TGTGCCAGCAGTGCACCGGGACAGGCGGGCGAGCAGTACGTC. Its protein product is CASSAPGQAGEQYV.

In its sample, this clonotype was seen a few times. The chain carries TRBV7-3 and TRBJ1-2; 9 positions match TRBD1. This CDR3 region has 16 residues. V shed 2 bases and J 6 bases; nucleotides not matched to a gene: 10. Germline V lookup: CDR1 SGHTA, CDR2 FQGTGA. This CDR3 reads CASSLWPGTGGNGYTF. CDR3 coding DNA: TGTGCCAGCAGCTTATGGCCGGGAACAGGGGGCAATGGCTACACCTTC.

Ten or more counts support this clonotype. The genes are TRBV20-1 and TRBJ2-3, with 11 positions matching TRBD2. The length of the CDR3 is 16 residues. Germline V gene sequence: CDR1 DFQATT, CDR2 SNEGSKA (reference sequence). Trimming at V came to 3 bases and at J to 5 bases, leaving 10 bases not matched to a gene. CDR3 amino acids: CSASRLAGGPGDTQYF. The DNA for the CDR3 is TGCAGTGCTAGTAGGCTAGCGGGGGGCCCCGGAGATACGCAGTATTTT.

CDR3 bases: TGCGCCAGCAGCCACCTCGGAGGAGGGGTTGAAGCTTTCTTT. Amino acid sequence: CASSHLGGGVEAFF. The chain carries TRBV4-1 and TRBJ1-1; TRBD1 is a possible D gene (5 bases). V shed 3 bases and J shed 7 bases, with 15 bases lying between them. The germline V gene encodes CDR1 MGHRA and CDR2 YSYEKL. The CDR3 length is 14 residues.

This clonotype was detected a few times. V is TRBV12-3 or TRBV12-4 and J is TRBJ2-1; D is unclear. V lost 7 bases, J lost 7 bases, and 5 bases lay in between. The CDR3 totals 10 residues. CDR3 loop: CASITNEQFF. The CDR3 DNA reads as TGTGCCAGCATCACGAATGAGCAGTTCTTC.

This clonotype was seen repeatedly, ten times or more. CDR3 DNA sequence: TGCAGTGCTAGAGAGACTAGCGGGGGGTACAATGAGCAGTTCTTC. Its translation is CSARETSGGYNEQFF. The chain employs TRBV20-1 and TRBJ2-1; 13 bases are a match to TRBD2. The germline CDR1 and CDR2 sequences are DFQATT and SNEGSKA (reference sequence). This CDR3 has 15 amino acids. The ends lost 0 bases at V and 4 bases at J; junction bases unmatched: 0.

The rearrangement links TRBV5-1 to TRBJ2-1, with a possible D match to TRBD1 (5 bases). The CDR3 is made up of 14 amino acids. Trimming left V 0 bases short and J 3 bases short, with 7 bases between. The germline CDR1 and CDR2 sequences are SGHRS and YFSETQ. The CDR3 loop reads CASSLGTFYNEQFF. The CDR3, as DNA: TGCGCCAGCAGCTTGGGGACATTCTACAATGAGCAGTTCTTC. The variable domain in full, with the rest retrieved from reference TRBV5-1 and TRBJ2-1, is KAGVTQTPRYLIKTRGQQVTLSCSPISGHRSVSWYQQTPGQGLQFLFEYFSETQRNKGNFPGRFSGRQFSNSRSEMNVSTLELGDSALYLCASSLGTFYNEQFFGPGTRLTVL.

Comments on this clonotype: Possible read error: a much larger clone is one base away. The J gene is TRBJ1-3, the V gene TRBV20-1, with a possible D match to TRBD1 (6 bases). V was pared by 8 bases and J by 4 bases, with 24 bases between. The CDR3 extends over 16 amino acids. Germline V gene lookup returns CDR1 DFQATT and CDR2 SNEGSKA (reference sequence). CDR3 sequence: CSSFSPYRVGGNTIYF. The CDR3 bases are TGCAGTTCTTTTTCTCCCTACAGGGTAGGAGGAAACACCATATATTTT.

The V and J genes are TRBV6-2 or TRBV6-3 and TRBJ2-1, with 10 bases that match TRBD1. This CDR3 is built from 15 residues. Germline CDR1 MNHEY, CDR2 SVGEGT. V shed 5 bases, J shed 6 bases, and the junction held 7 bases outside the gene matches. The CDR3 protein is CASSIAGTGVNEQFF. CDR3 sequence (DNA): TGTGCCAGCAGTATCGCCGGGACAGGGGTCAATGAGCAGTTCTTC.